Listed below are T cell receptor beta chains from one sample, sequenced in a study of blood T cells in healthy people across ages. TCRdb re-called the 5' RACE reads with MiXCR, one entry per CDR3 protein. The sample includes 1.5 million to 2 million distinct CDR3 sequences, about 31% seen only once; the top ten take about 11%. Sequencing was performed on blood. All receptors derive from a woman in her twenties or thirties in good health. Both conserved end residues are part of each CDR3. The D gene is left open where the match is weak. Clone size, where shown, is once, few, many, or a class for clones that have expanded.

j_call d_call v_call clone_size cdr3_nt cdr3_aa
TRBJ1-1 TRBD1 TRBV27 . TGTGCCAGCAGTTTAGTGAGACAGGGATGGAGCACTGAAGCTTTCTTT CASSLVRQGWSTEAFF
TRBJ1-2 . TRBV6-4 few TGTGCCAGCAGTGAAGGGATGGGGCTCGGCTACACCTTC CASSEGMGLGYTF
TRBJ2-5 . TRBV25-1 . TGTGCCAGCAGTGAATACCCCTGGCAGTACTTC CASSEYPWQYF
TRBJ2-7 . TRBV28 few TGTGCCAGCACCGGGACCCGCTACGAGCAGTACTTC CASTGTRYEQYF
TRBJ2-3 . TRBV11-2 few TGTGCCAGCAGCTTGGCCAGGGCTACGCAGTATTTT CASSLARATQYF
TRBJ2-5 . TRBV18 . TGTGCCAGCTCCCGAATGTATGAGTCGACCCAAGAGACCCAGTACTTC CASSRMYESTQETQYF
TRBJ1-2 . TRBV20-1 few TGCAGTGCTCATGGGACGAGCACCTTC CSAHGTSTF
TRBJ2-7 TRBD1 TRBV11-3 . TGTGCCAGCAGCTACGACAGGGGACACGAGCAGTACTTC CASSYDRGHEQYF
TRBJ2-3 TRBD2 TRBV7-3 few TGTGCCAGCAGCTTAAGAACTAGCGGGGGGGATACGCAGTATTTT CASSLRTSGGDTQYF
TRBJ2-5 . TRBV24-1 many TGTGCCACCAGTGAGTCCGGGACCTCCGGCCAAGAGACCCAGTACTTC CATSESGTSGQETQYF
TRBJ1-2 TRBD1 TRBV7-9 few TGTGCCAGCAGCCGTCACGGGACAGGGGGTCCTACTAACTATGGCTACACCTTC CASSRHGTGGPTNYGYTF
TRBJ2-7 TRBD1 TRBV12-3/TRBV12-4 . TGTGCCAGCAGACACGGGACAGGGACCTACGAGCAGTACTTC CASRHGTGTYEQYF
TRBJ2-7 . TRBV20-1 . TGCAGTTTCCTTTCGGACGTCTACGAGCAGTACTTC CSFLSDVYEQYF
TRBJ2-5 . TRBV20-1 . TGCAGTGCTAGGGGGAATTCACGAGAGGAGCAGTACTTC CSARGNSREEQYF
TRBJ2-1 TRBD2 TRBV5-1 . TGCGCCAGCAGCTCCCTAATTACTAGCGGGAAGTACAATGAGCAGTTCTTC CASSSLITSGKYNEQFF
TRBJ1-2 TRBD1 TRBV6-1 . TGTGCCAGCAGTGAATTCGCCGGGACAGGGGCTTTCTATGGCTACACCTTC CASSEFAGTGAFYGYTF
TRBJ2-5 . TRBV12-3/TRBV12-4 . TGTGCCAGCAGTTTAAGGCGCATCCAAGAGACCCAGTACTTC CASSLRRIQETQYF
TRBJ2-4 . TRBV7-9 . TGTGCCAGCAGCCCTGACTTGGGGCAGGCCAAAAACATTCAGTACTTC CASSPDLGQAKNIQYF
TRBJ1-2 . TRBV29-1 many TGCAGCGTTACAGTTAACTATGGCTACACCTTC CSVTVNYGYTF
TRBJ1-2 . TRBV6-1 . TGTGCGTGCAAGCAGGGGCCGAACTATGGCTACACCTTC CACKQGPNYGYTF
TRBJ1-3 . TRBV7-6 . TGTGCCAGCAGCTTAGGTCCCGCTACAGGAAACACCATATATTTT CASSLGPATGNTIYF
TRBJ1-1 . TRBV18 . TGTGCCAGCTCACCAGGCTTTTCCCGGGGTAACACTGAAGCTTTCTTT CASSPGFSRGNTEAFF
TRBJ2-3 . TRBV5-1 . TGCGCCAGCAGACTCGCACAGGGAGCGTCGGATACGCAGTATTTT CASRLAQGASDTQYF
TRBJ1-5 . TRBV12-3/TRBV12-4 . TGTGCCAGCAGGCGTGGGACTTCCAGCAGGGATCAGCCCCAGCATTTT CASRRGTSSRDQPQHF
TRBJ2-7 . TRBV30 few TGTGCCTGGACCCATGGGACCACCTACGAGCAGTACTTC CAWTHGTTYEQYF
TRBJ1-1 . TRBV6-2/TRBV6-3 few TGTGCCAGCAGTTACTCATACAGGGCCACTGAAGCTTTCTTT CASSYSYRATEAFF
TRBJ1-1 TRBD1 TRBV7-9 . TGTGCCAGCAGCTCTCCGGGACAGGGTCGGGGCACTGAAGCTTTCTTT CASSSPGQGRGTEAFF
TRBJ2-1 . TRBV3-1 many TGTGCCAGCAGCTTAGGTCAGGGCTATGAGCAGTTCTTC CASSLGQGYEQFF
TRBJ2-3 TRBD2 TRBV25-1 few TGTGCCAGCACCCTAGCGGGATCAGGAGGCACAGATACGCAGTATTTT CASTLAGSGGTDTQYF
TRBJ2-1 TRBD1 TRBV7-3 few TGTGCCAGCAGCTTAAAGTATGACAGGGTTTCCTACAATGAGCAGTTCTTC CASSLKYDRVSYNEQFF